There are a few counts of the clone carrying this T cell receptor beta chain. Together with a sample-barcoded 5' primer, a J-beta primer mix was included in a second PCR lasting about 6 to 11 cycles. TCRdb re-called the 5' RACE reads through MiXCR, storing one row per CDR3 protein. The table lists about 930,000 distinct CDR3 sequences, 25% to 35% of them singletons, with roughly 10% in the top ten. In germline, CDR1 is MNHEY, CDR2 SMNVEV (reference sequence). The CDR3 has 15 residues. V lost 0 bases and J lost 1; bases outside the gene matches: 3. These data belong to a study of blood T cells in healthy people across ages. These same records also appear under a second study, on T cells of mothers and their children. That report adds: The donors comprised six children and their three healthy Caucasian mothers. At roughly 1.6 ug per 15 ul, all of the extracted RNA went into cDNA synthesis. Related mother-child pairs showed slightly, non-significantly higher overlap than unrelated pairs.

The clonotype originates from a woman between 40 and 50 years old in good health. The sample taken for sequencing was blood. The rearrangement links TRBV27 to TRBJ2-7, with 7 nucleotides matching TRBD2. The CDR3 spells CASSLSRGDSYEQYF. The CDR3 region has the DNA TGTGCCAGCAGTTTATCCCGGGGGGATTCCTACGAGCAGTACTTC.